What follows are 5 T cell receptor beta chains derived from one specimen sequenced in a study of identifying expanded T cells in peripheral blood (dated by TCRdb to the late 2010s). Libraries were built with the immunoSEQ multiplex PCR assay. Not all clones reach the TCRdb copy of this immuneACCESS table, which keeps in-frame sequences only. Checked studies attribute under half of the gap to unresolved V genes and leave the rest unexplained. Within this sample are 75,000 to 95,000 clones, with about 88% of them counted one time only. The ten largest clones take up 2.5% to 3.5% of the sample. Sequencing was performed on blood. The receptors were sampled from a person between 18 and 70 years old in good health.

The chain couples TRBV10-1 to TRBJ1-3, with D possibly being TRBD1 (6 bases). The germline gives CDR1 WNHNN, CDR2 SYGVQD (reference sequence). Trimming left V 6 bases short and J 4 bases short, with 13 bases between. The CDR3 is 14 residues long. CDR3 in DNA: TGCGCCAGCAGATACCAGGGGCGGGGAAACACCATATATTTT. Amino acids: CASRYQGRGNTIYF.

This chain connects TRBV7-2 to TRBJ2-3; TRBD2 matches at 10 bases. CDR3 length equals 15 residues. The germline V gene encodes CDR1 SGHTA and CDR2 FQGNSA. J was trimmed by 5 bases and V by 5 bases; bases with no gene match: 7. CDR3 DNA sequence: TGTGCCAGCAGCGAGACTAGCGGGCAGGGAGATACGCAGTATTTT. Protein product: CASSETSGQGDTQYF.

As concerns this clone: Other DNA sequences in the sample encode the same CDR3. The V call is TRBV7-9, the J call TRBJ2-3; 8 positions agree with TRBD2. The CDR3 runs 14 residues. J was trimmed by 3 bases and V by 8 bases; bases with no gene match: 7. CDR1 is SEHNR, CDR2 FQNEAQ, per germline (reference sequence). For the CDR3, the DNA is TGTGCCAGCGGAACTAGCGGCAATACAGATACGCAGTATTTT. Its protein is CASGTSGNTDTQYF.

The chain uses TRBV28 and TRBJ1-5; D not certain. Germline V gives CDR1 MDHEN, CDR2 SYDVKM. This CDR3 comprises 13 residues. V gave up 6 bases and J gave up 1 base, with 7 bases separating them. As DNA, the CDR3 is TGTGCCAGCAGGTGGGAAAGCAATCAGCCCCAGCATTTT. Protein: CASRWESNQPQHF. The full variable domain, with the rest looked up from reference TRBV28 and TRBJ1-5, is DVKVTQSSRYLVKRTGEKVFLECVQDMDHENMFWYRQDPGLGLRLIYFSYDVKMKEKGDIPEGYSVSREKKERFSLILESASTNQTSMYLCASRWESNQPQHFGDGTRLSIL.

This clone has only one observation. The V and J genes are TRBV9 and TRBJ1-5, with D possibly matching TRBD1 (5 bases). CDR1 is SGDLS and CDR2 is YYNGEE in the germline V gene. The length of the CDR3 is 15 residues. Trimming removed 2 bases from V and 3 bases from J, with 12 bases in between. The chain's CDR3 is CASSVGGSVNQPQHF. The CDR3 DNA reads as TGTGCCAGCAGCGTCGGGGGGTCCGTCAATCAGCCCCAGCATTTT.